The 14 T cell receptor beta chains reported below all come from one sample, sequenced in a study of control samples from healthy donors and cancer patients (dated by TCRdb to about 2020). The library was made by the immunoSEQ multiplex PCR assay. The immuneACCESS repertoire file appears here via TCRdb, limited to in-frame rearrangements. These files lack a portion of the clones; in checked studies, under half of the deficit traces to unresolved V genes, and the cause of the others is not known. The sample contains under 450,000 clones, 80% to 95% of them found a single time. Jointly, the top ten make up more than 6% of the sample. The specimen was PBMCs. The receptors were sampled from a middle-aged man with head and neck cancer.

The chain combines TRBV5-1 with TRBJ1-2; weak D call: TRBD1 (5 bases). V dropped 1 base and J dropped 2 bases, with 9 bases sitting between them. The germline V gene has CDR1 SGHRS and CDR2 YFSETQ. The length of the CDR3 is 14 residues. The CDR3 is CASSLTTGNYGYTF. CDR3 DNA sequence: TGCGCCAGCAGCTTGACCACAGGCAACTATGGCTACACCTTC.

As DNA, the CDR3 is TGTGCCAGCAGCGGAAGCGGGGGGGCCGCAGATACGCAGTATTTT. This gives the protein CASSGSGGAADTQYF. The chain is built from TRBV5-4 and TRBJ2-3, with TRBD2 identical over 10 bases. Germline CDR1 SGHNT, CDR2 YYREEE (reference sequence). The CDR3 sequence is 15 residues long. V gave up 4 bases and J gave up 4 bases; unmatched junction bases: 6.

The count of this clone is one. The rearrangement uses TRBV19 and TRBJ1-1; weak D call: TRBD1 (6 bases). This CDR3 contains 14 residues. The V gene lost 7 bases and the J gene lost 5 bases, with 17 bases spanning the gap. Germline V lookup: CDR1 LNHDA, CDR2 SQIVND (reference sequence). CDR3 nucleotides: TGTGCCAGTATCCTGGGAGGGGGGAGGACTGAAGCTTTCTTT. The encoded protein is CASILGGGRTEAFF. Based on the CDR3 plus reference TRBV19 and TRBJ1-1, the full variable domain is DGGITQSPKYLFRKEGQNVTLSCEQNLNHDAMYWYRQDPGQGLRLIYYSQIVNDFQKGDIAEGYSVSREKKESFPLTVTSAQKNPTAFYLCASILGGGRTEAFFGQGTRLTVV.

This clone has a single count. V usage is TRBV6-5 and J usage is TRBJ1-5; D perhaps matches TRBD1 (5 bases). Germline CDR1 is MNHEY and CDR2 is SVGAGI. The V gene lost 6 bases and the J gene lost 3 bases, with 12 bases spanning the gap. This CDR3 comprises 14 residues. CDR3 bases: TGTGCCAGCAGCCCGGGACGCTACAATCAGCCCCAGCATTTT. Its translation is CASSPGRYNQPQHF.

This clone has more than one count but fewer than ten. The sample contains more than one DNA sequence encoding this CDR3. The chain couples TRBV2 to TRBJ1-5, with D possibly being TRBD1 (6 bases). Germline CDR1 reads SNHLY; CDR2 reads FYNNEI. Trimming removed 7 bases from V and 10 bases from J, with 11 bases in between. The CDR3 spans 11 residues. CDR3 sequence (DNA): TGTGCCAGCACCCTCGGGGGCCCCCAGCATTTT. Protein sequence: CASTLGGPQHF.

There are a few counts of this clone. The rearrangement joins TRBV3-1 (or the pseudogene TRBV3-2) to TRBJ2-7; the match to TRBD2 covers 10 bases. The CDR3 contains 17 residues. Looked up from germline, CDR1 is LGHDT and CDR2 is YNNKEL (reference sequence). V dropped 0 bases and J dropped 0; count of bases not matched to a gene: 5. For the CDR3, the DNA is TGTGCCAGCAGCCAAGACCCTAGCGGGAGCGGCTCCTACGAGCAGTACTTC. Translating it yields CASSQDPSGSGSYEQYF.

For the CDR3, the DNA is TGTGCCAGCAGCCAAGTCACAGGGGCTAACTATGGCTACACCTTC. It specifies CASSQVTGANYGYTF. The V and J genes are TRBV14 and TRBJ1-2; 7 bases map to TRBD1. Germline V gives CDR1 SGHDN, CDR2 FVKESK. Germline trimming cut 1 base from V and 0 bases from J; bases unmatched to any gene: 2. This CDR3 contains 15 residues.

The chain employs TRBV6-2 or TRBV6-3 and TRBJ2-1; D tentatively fits TRBD1 or TRBD2 (5 bases each). The CDR3 has 21 residues. Germline V lookup: CDR1 MNHEY, CDR2 SVGEGT. The ends were cut back, 0 bases at V and 10 bases at J, with 34 bases in the middle. The CDR3 here is CASSYSNRGTIDTKPWWEQFF. CDR3 DNA sequence: TGTGCCAGCAGTTACTCGAATCGGGGCACAATTGACACGAAGCCTTGGTGGGAGCAGTTCTTC.

V usage is TRBV9 and J usage is TRBJ2-1, with TRBD1 identical over 10 bases. CDR1 SGDLS and CDR2 YYNGEE come from the germline V gene. CDR3 length: 16 residues. After removal of 4 bases from V and 2 bases from J, the junction contained 6 bases not matched to a gene. CDR3 coding DNA: TGTGCCAGCAGCACTCGGACAGGGGGGACCTACAATGAGCAGTTCTTC. Amino acid sequence: CASSTRTGGTYNEQFF.

The gene calls are TRBV7-2 and TRBJ1-3; 12 positions agree with TRBD1. Germline CDR1 is SGHTA and CDR2 is FQGNSA. This CDR3 comprises 16 residues. The J segment lost 0 bases and the V segment lost 4 bases, leaving 1 base of the junction unmatched. The CDR3 region is CASSWGQGASGNTIYF. Written as DNA, the CDR3 is TGTGCCAGCAGCTGGGGACAGGGGGCCTCTGGAAACACCATATATTTT. The full variable domain, in which reference TRBV7-2 and TRBJ1-3 provide the parts outside the CDR3, is GAGVSQSPSNKVTEKGKDVELRCDPISGHTALYWYRQSLGQGLEFLIYFQGNSAPDKSGLPSDRFSAERTGGSVSTLTIQRTQQEDSAVYLCASSWGQGASGNTIYFGEGSWLTVV.

The chain is built from TRBV5-4 and TRBJ1-1; unclear D gene. Germline CDR1 SGHNT, CDR2 YYREEE (reference sequence). The CDR3 loop spans 13 amino acids. V shed 0 bases and J shed 7 bases, with 10 bases lying between them. CDR3: CASSLGPKGEAFF. DNA of the CDR3: TGTGCCAGCAGCTTGGGACCGAAGGGTGAAGCTTTCTTT.

This chain's CDR3 is CASISAAGAPYNEQFF. The CDR3 DNA sequence: TGTGCCAGCATCTCGGCTGCGGGAGCCCCCTACAATGAGCAGTTCTTC. The V and J genes are TRBV7-9 and TRBJ2-1, with TRBD2 matching 7 bases. Looked up from germline, CDR1 is SEHNR and CDR2 is FQNEAQ (reference sequence). Unmatched junction bases numbered 11, after V lost 7 bases and J lost 2 bases. The CDR3 contains 16 residues. Combining the CDR3 with reference TRBV7-9 and TRBJ2-1 gives the whole variable domain DTGVSQNPRHKITKRGQNVTFRCDPISEHNRLYWYRQTLGQGPEFLTYFQNEAQLEKSRLLSDRFSAERPKGSFSTLEIQRTEQGDSAMYLCASISAAGAPYNEQFFGPGTRLTVL.

This rearrangement joins TRBV3-1 (or the pseudogene TRBV3-2) to TRBJ1-5; D might be TRBD1 (6 bases). Germline V gene lookup returns CDR1 LGHDT and CDR2 YNNKEL (reference sequence). Trimming removed 6 bases from V and 5 bases from J, with 11 bases in between. CDR3 length: 13 amino acids. CDR3 protein: CASRLDSDQPQHF. CDR3 in DNA: TGTGCCAGCAGACTGGACAGTGATCAGCCCCAGCATTTT.

The V call is TRBV7-2, the J call TRBJ1-4, with TRBD1 identical over 7 bases. J gave up 8 bases and V 3 bases, and 6 bases lay outside the gene matches. The germline V gene has CDR1 SGHTA and CDR2 FQGNSA. The CDR3 sequence is 14 residues long. The DNA for the CDR3 is TGTGCCAGCAGCTTGACAGGGAAAGAAGAAAAACTGTTTTTT. This encodes CASSLTGKEEKLFF.